These 30 T cell receptor beta chains were sequenced from one sample in a study of a mutant IDH1 vaccine in newly diagnosed glioma. As for time point: week 35, safety follow-up. Topical imiquimod was applied with each vaccine dose, which held 300 ug of mutant IDH1 20-mer peptide. For these receptors, no antigen is known. The repertoire was sequenced with immunoSEQ multiplex PCR; TCRdb's copy has only in-frame clones and lacks some. The sample yields about 41,000 clones, more than 80% seen once. The input for sequencing was PBMCs, taken from a glioma patient whose treatment included an IDH1 peptide vaccine. Receptors originate from a man aged 35 to 55 with glioma.

V gene TRBV7-9 combines with J gene TRBJ1-1; D not certain. From germline, CDR1 is SEHNR and CDR2 FQNEAQ (reference sequence). Trimming pared 1 base from V and 6 bases from J, leaving 6 bases between. This CDR3 region has 12 residues. CDR3 DNA sequence: TGTGCCAGCAGCTTAGACAGCCCTGAAGCTTTCTTT. Translation: CASSLDSPEAFF.

This chain joins TRBV29-1 and TRBJ1-4, with a tentative D call TRBD1 (5 bases). Trimming took off 4 bases at V and 8 bases at J, with 17 bases between the two ends. Germline V gene sequence: CDR1 SQVTM, CDR2 ANQGSEA. The CDR3 extends over 14 amino acids. The CDR3: CSVGFTGEGEKLFF. CDR3 DNA: TGCAGCGTTGGTTTCACGGGGGAGGGGGAAAAACTGTTTTTT.

The chain has TRBV5-8 and TRBJ2-2, with D perhaps given as TRBD1 or TRBD2 (5 bases each). The CDR3 spans 16 residues. Trimming shortened V by 3 bases and J by 4 bases, and 16 bases separated the two germline ends. CDR1 and CDR2 from the germline V gene are SGHTS and YDEGEE. CDR3 nucleotide sequence: TGTGCCAGCAGCTATACCCGGGACGGCTTCACCGGGGAGCTGTTTTTT. Encoded protein: CASSYTRDGFTGELFF.

The V gene is TRBV6-1, the J gene TRBJ1-5; the D is unclear. The CDR3 spans 15 residues. Germline V gene lookup returns CDR1 MNHNS and CDR2 SASEGT. The V end lost 10 bases, the J end lost 2 bases, and 18 bases lay between the germline ends. The DNA for the CDR3 is TGTGCCACCTTGATAGACGGGAGTGGCAATCAGCCCCAGCATTTT. Its protein is CATLIDGSGNQPQHF.

This rearrangement joins TRBV6-1 to TRBJ1-6; no reliable D call. The V and J ends lost 6 bases and 7 bases respectively, with 4 bases between them. The CDR3 loop spans 11 amino acids. The germline V gene encodes CDR1 MNHNS and CDR2 SASEGT. This CDR3 reads CASRENSPLHF. CDR3 sequence (DNA): TGTGCCAGCAGAGAGAATTCACCCCTCCACTTT.

The V call is TRBV5-1, the J call TRBJ2-3, with 8 bases aligning to TRBD2. CDR1 is SGHRS and CDR2 is YFSETQ in the germline V gene. The CDR3 runs to 18 residues. Germline trimming cut 3 bases from V and 3 bases from J; bases unmatched to any gene: 15. The CDR3 DNA reads TGCGCCAGCAGCTCTCCACCCCTTAGCGGGATCGGGACAGATACGCAGTATTTT. It translates to CASSSPPLSGIGTDTQYF.

A single count supports this clone. This sequence joins TRBV19 and TRBJ1-2; D is undetermined. CDR1 is LNHDA and CDR2 is SQIVND in the germline V gene (reference sequence). Trimming pared 3 bases from V and 4 bases from J, leaving 9 bases between. This CDR3 has 13 residues. The CDR3: CASSIVGPYGYTF. In nucleotides, the CDR3 is TGTGCCAGTAGTATTGTCGGACCCTATGGCTACACCTTC.

As for this clone: Other DNA sequences in this specimen translate into the identical CDR3. The chain recombines TRBV7-2 with TRBJ2-3, with D hard to call. The CDR3 extends over 17 amino acids. The germline V gene encodes CDR1 SGHTA and CDR2 FQGNSA. Deletions cut 1 base from V and 4 bases from J, with 18 bases between. DNA for the CDR3: TGTGCCAGCAGCTTAGATTCGGCTAGTGGTGAGGCAGATACGCAGTATTTT. Protein sequence: CASSLDSASGEADTQYF.

The chain uses TRBV2 and TRBJ2-2, with D perhaps given as TRBD1 or TRBD2 (5 bases each). There are 13 residues in the CDR3. The germline V gene has CDR1 SNHLY and CDR2 FYNNEI. Trimming took 7 bases from V and 4 from J, leaving 10 bases between them. The DNA for the CDR3 is TGTGCCAGCAATACGGGGCTCACCGGGGAGCTGTTTTTT. This translates into CASNTGLTGELFF.

This chain links TRBV27 with TRBJ2-3; TRBD2 matches 9 bases. Germline V gene sequence: CDR1 MNHEY, CDR2 SMNVEV (reference sequence). This CDR3 is built from 15 residues. V lost 2 bases to trimming and J lost 7 bases; unmatched junction nucleotides: 7. The CDR3 is CASSLAGGHRYTQYF. CDR3 bases: TGTGCCAGCAGTTTAGCGGGAGGGCACAGATATACGCAGTATTTT.

The DNA for the CDR3 is TGTGCCAGCAGCTTCCGAGACACCGGGGAGCTGTTTTTT. Its translation is CASSFRDTGELFF. The chain is built from TRBV7-2 and TRBJ2-2, with unresolved D. Germline CDR1 and CDR2: SGHTA and FQGNSA. The length of the CDR3 is 13 residues. Trimming took off 3 bases at V and 3 bases at J, with 5 bases between the two ends.

This chain links TRBV19 with TRBJ2-1; D gene unclear. The CDR3 consists of 12 residues. Between the trimmed V and J ends, which lost 6 bases and 9 bases, there was a span of 12 bases. Germline lookup yields CDR1 LNHDA and CDR2 SQIVND (reference sequence). CDR3: CASSPLGSEQFF. DNA of the CDR3: TGTGCCAGTAGCCCCCTGGGAAGTGAGCAGTTCTTC.

This sequence joins TRBV4-3 and TRBJ2-7; TRBD2 is a possible D gene (6 bases). Germline-derived CDR1 and CDR2 are LGHNA and YSLEER. Trimming stripped 3 bases from V and 4 bases from J, with 10 bases between. The CDR3 length is 13 residues. The chain's CDR3 is CASSHSEGYEQYF. CDR3 nucleotides: TGCGCCAGCAGCCATTCGGAGGGGTACGAGCAGTACTTC.

This sequence joins TRBV7-6 and TRBJ1-1; a possible D gene is TRBD1 (5 bases). This CDR3 spans 16 amino acids. V dropped 1 base and J dropped 0 bases, with 12 bases sitting between them. CDR1 is SGHVS, CDR2 FNYEAQ, per germline. The CDR3 here is CASSLGFGHLNTEAFF. The CDR3 region has the DNA TGTGCCAGCAGCTTAGGTTTCGGACATCTGAACACTGAAGCTTTCTTT. Combining the CDR3 with reference TRBV7-6 and TRBJ1-1 gives the whole variable domain GAGVSQSPRYKVTKRGQDVALRCDPISGHVSLYWYRQALGQGPEFLTYFNYEAQQDKSGLPNDRFSAERPEGSISTLTIQRTEQRDSAMYRCASSLGFGHLNTEAFFGQGTRLTVV.

Only one count was recorded for this clone. CDR3 amino acids: CASSYSSAGRKTQYF. The CDR3 nucleotides read TGTGCCAGCAGTTACTCCTCGGCAGGGAGGAAGACCCAGTACTTC. This chain joins TRBV6-5 and TRBJ2-5; the D gene is possibly TRBD2 (6 bases). Per the germline V gene, CDR1 is MNHEY and CDR2 is SVGAGI. Trimming stripped 0 bases from V and 6 bases from J, with 14 bases between. This CDR3 is built from 15 residues.

This chain links TRBV28 with TRBJ2-1; D is unresolved. Germline lookup yields CDR1 MDHEN and CDR2 SYDVKM. This CDR3 is built from 12 residues. Trimming took 6 bases from V and 6 from J, leaving 9 bases between them. The CDR3 region has the DNA TGTGCCAGCAGCTCCCGGTCCAATGAGCAGTTCTTC. Its protein product is CASSSRSNEQFF.

A word on this clone: The same CDR3 also results from other DNA sequences found in this sample. The rearrangement joins TRBV18 to TRBJ1-1; a possible D gene is TRBD1 (6 bases). The CDR3 is 14 amino acids. V lost 3 bases, J lost 5 bases, and 13 bases lay in between. Per germline, CDR1 KGHSH and CDR2 LQKENI. The CDR3 sequence: CASSPTGGRTEAFF. The CDR3 DNA follows: TGTGCCAGCTCACCTACGGGGGGCCGGACTGAAGCTTTCTTT. Full variable domain (outside the CDR3, taken from reference TRBV18 and TRBJ1-1): NAGVMQNPRHLVRRRGQEARLRCSPMKGHSHVYWYRQLPEEGLKFMVYLQKENIIDESGMPKERFSAEFPKEGPSILRIQQVVRGDSAAYFCASSPTGGRTEAFFGQGTRLTVV.

Only one count was recorded for this clone. The V call is TRBV14, the J call TRBJ1-6; D not resolved. Germline-derived CDR1 and CDR2 are SGHDN and FVKESK. V was trimmed by 3 bases and J by 6 bases, leaving 18 bases between them. The CDR3 is 17 amino acids. As DNA, the CDR3 is TGTGCCAGCAGCCAGAACGAGCGGTGGATGGGTAATTCACCCCTCCACTTT. Its translation is CASSQNERWMGNSPLHF.

This chain connects TRBV18 to TRBJ1-5; D might be TRBD1 (6 bases). The V end lost 2 bases, the J end lost 5 bases, and 13 bases lay between the germline ends. The CDR3 contains 15 residues. The germline gives CDR1 KGHSH, CDR2 LQKENI. The CDR3 DNA follows: TGTGCCAGCTCACCAGCTCAGGGGAGGGATCAGCCCCAGCATTTT. This sequence encodes CASSPAQGRDQPQHF.

The chain employs TRBV25-1 and TRBJ1-3; D is ambiguous. Germline V gene lookup returns CDR1 MGHDK and CDR2 SYGVNS. The CDR3 extends over 12 amino acids. V gave up 6 bases and J gave up 0 bases, with 3 bases separating them. CDR3 in amino acids: CASRHSGNTIYF. CDR3 DNA: TGTGCCAGCAGACACTCTGGAAACACCATATATTTT.

This clone was seen a single time. The J gene is TRBJ1-1, the V gene TRBV6-4; TRBD1 agrees at 9 bases. The germline gives CDR1 MRHNA, CDR2 SNTAGT. CDR3 length equals 15 residues. J was trimmed by 1 base and V by 2 bases; bases with no gene match: 2. In DNA, the CDR3 is TGTGCCAGCAGTGACGGGACAGGGTCGAACACTGAAGCTTTCTTT. Encoded protein: CASSDGTGSNTEAFF.

This sequence joins TRBV7-2 and TRBJ2-2; D unclear. The CDR3 is 16 amino acids. The germline V gene has CDR1 SGHTA and CDR2 FQGNSA. The V and J ends lost 0 bases and 0 bases respectively, with 8 bases between them. CDR3 sequence reads: CASSLAAAPNTGELFF. CDR3 DNA: TGTGCCAGCAGCTTAGCGGCAGCCCCGAACACCGGGGAGCTGTTTTTT.

The V call is TRBV7-9, the J call TRBJ1-1; D is undetermined. Between the trimmed V and J ends, which lost 4 bases and 1 base, there was a span of 13 bases. This CDR3 is built from 15 residues. Germline V CDR1 and CDR2: SEHNR, FQNEAQ (reference sequence). The DNA of the CDR3 is TGTGCCAGCAGCTCACCCCTCACGGGGAACACTGAAGCTTTCTTT. Encoded protein: CASSSPLTGNTEAFF.

This clone was seen a handful of times. The rearrangement uses TRBV28 and TRBJ2-6; 7 bases map to TRBD1. With 4 bases clipped from V and 0 bases from J, the junction kept 21 bases outside the gene matches. The CDR3 length is 22 residues. The germline gives CDR1 MDHEN, CDR2 SYDVKM. The CDR3 spells CASSSRDSAAPVPFSGANVLTF. The DNA of the CDR3 is TGTGCCAGCAGTTCCCGGGACAGCGCGGCCCCAGTACCATTCTCTGGGGCCAACGTCCTGACTTTC.

The rearrangement uses TRBV5-4 and TRBJ1-6; TRBD1 agrees at 11 bases. The CDR3 consists of 15 residues. Germline V gene data show CDR1 as SGHNT and CDR2 as YYREEE (reference sequence). V dropped 4 bases and J dropped 7; count of bases not matched to a gene: 4. This chain's CDR3 is CASSRDRGNNSPLHF. The CDR3 DNA is TGTGCCAGCAGCAGGGACAGGGGGAACAATTCACCCCTCCACTTT.

This chain connects TRBV5-1 to TRBJ2-1; 9 nucleotides align to TRBD1. V was pared by 4 bases and J by 5 bases, with 4 bases of the junction left unmatched. This CDR3 contains 14 residues. CDR1 SGHRS and CDR2 YFSETQ come from the germline V gene. The CDR3 here is CASSRDRENNEQFF. For the CDR3, the DNA is TGCGCCAGCAGCCGGGACAGGGAAAACAATGAGCAGTTCTTC.

CDR3 in amino acids: CASSQGGLSRVRTEAFF. DNA of the CDR3: TGTGCCAGCAGCCAAGGAGGTCTCTCTCGCGTTAGGACTGAAGCTTTCTTT. The chain is built from TRBV4-2 and TRBJ1-1; D is undetermined. The CDR3 runs 17 residues. Germline V CDR1 and CDR2: LGHNA, YNFKEQ. V was cut by 1 base and J by 5 bases, with 20 bases left in between.

V usage is TRBV14 and J usage is TRBJ1-3; TRBD1 is a possible D gene (6 bases). The CDR3 is 17 amino acids. Trimming left V 1 base short and J 2 bases short, with 15 bases between. The germline gives CDR1 SGHDN, CDR2 FVKESK. The CDR3 nucleotides read TGTGCCAGCAGCCAAGGCGGACAGCTCTGGACTGGAAACACCATATATTTT. It codes for CASSQGGQLWTGNTIYF.

This chain uses TRBV19 with TRBJ2-1; TRBD1 matches 9 bases. The CDR3 has 14 amino acids. The germline V gene encodes CDR1 LNHDA and CDR2 SQIVND (reference sequence). V was clipped by 5 bases and J by 6 bases; unmatched bases: 5. DNA for the CDR3: TGTGCCAGTAGTTTGGGACAGGGAGGCAATGAGCAGTTCTTC. This gives the protein CASSLGQGGNEQFF.

The chain combines TRBV6-6 with TRBJ2-1; the D gene is possibly TRBD1 (5 bases). The CDR3 sequence is 15 residues long. Germline CDR1 is MNHNY and CDR2 is SVGAGI (reference sequence). Trimming took off 0 bases at V and 4 bases at J, with 10 bases between the two ends. CDR3 bases: TGTGCCAGCAGTTACTCGGCAGGGATTTACAATGAGCAGTTCTTC. Its protein product is CASSYSAGIYNEQFF.